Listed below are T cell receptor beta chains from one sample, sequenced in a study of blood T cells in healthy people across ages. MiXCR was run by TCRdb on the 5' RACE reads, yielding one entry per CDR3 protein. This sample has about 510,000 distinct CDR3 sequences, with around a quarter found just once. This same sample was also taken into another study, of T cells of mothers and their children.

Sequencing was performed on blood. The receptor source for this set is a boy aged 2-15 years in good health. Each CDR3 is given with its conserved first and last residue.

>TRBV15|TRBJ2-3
CATRDDNTDTQYF
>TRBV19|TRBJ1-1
CASSPGTRTEAFF
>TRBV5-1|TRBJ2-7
CASSLVPSGSSYEQYF
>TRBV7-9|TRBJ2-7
CASSLKAGAYVQYF
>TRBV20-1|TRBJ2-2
CSARDGSQGYVTGELFF
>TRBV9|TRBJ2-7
CAIPPLAGTYEQYF
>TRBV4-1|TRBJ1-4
CASSPRAGNEKLFF
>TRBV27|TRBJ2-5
CASSLGGEGETQYF
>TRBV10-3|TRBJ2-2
CAISEDTGELFF
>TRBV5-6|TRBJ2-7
CASSRTSGTTSQYF